Following are 21 T cell receptor beta chains from one sample sequenced in a study of blood T cell repertoires in COVID-19. The table came from immunoSEQ multiplex PCR; TCRdb's copy has only in-frame clones and leaves some out. Counted here are some 160,000 clones, 70% to 90% occurring once; the ten biggest clones make up less than 3%. Sequencing was done on a sample of peripheral blood. The receptors were sampled from a woman of 80 years or more with COVID-19, enrolled during active disease.

The rearrangement uses TRBV28 and TRBJ2-7, with TRBD2 matching 13 bases. The V gene end was trimmed by 2 bases and the J gene end by 4 bases; junction bases not matched to a gene: 11. There are 18 residues in the CDR3. Germline assignment: CDR1 MDHEN and CDR2 SYDVKM. The CDR3 nucleotides are TGTGCCAGCAGTTTAAACGAGGGACTAGCGGGACTCGCTTACGAGCAGTACTTC. This sequence encodes CASSLNEGLAGLAYEQYF.

The chain employs TRBV11-3 and TRBJ2-2, with D perhaps TRBD1 (5 bases). Germline V gene lookup returns CDR1 SGHNT and CDR2 YENEEA. This CDR3 has 14 amino acids. V dropped 3 bases and J dropped 0 bases, with 5 bases sitting between them. The CDR3 here is CASSLTANTGELFF. In DNA form, the CDR3 reads TGTGCCAGCAGCTTGACAGCGAACACCGGGGAGCTGTTTTTT.

This chain links TRBV4-1 with TRBJ1-1; 7 positions match TRBD1. The junction had 7 bases not matched to a gene; V was cut back by 3 bases and J by 6 bases. CDR3 length equals 14 residues. Per the germline V gene, CDR1 is MGHRA and CDR2 is YSYEKL. The CDR3 loop is CASSQTGLGAEAFF. CDR3 sequence (DNA): TGCGCCAGCAGCCAGACAGGGTTAGGCGCTGAAGCTTTCTTT.

The rearrangement uses TRBV2 and TRBJ2-7; 10 bases match TRBD2. Trimming took 7 bases from V and 12 from J; bases not matched to a gene: 15. The CDR3 has 14 amino acids. Germline-derived CDR1 and CDR2 are SNHLY and FYNNEI. This CDR3 reads CASTEGVAGGRWYF. CDR3 DNA: TGTGCCAGCACAGAGGGCGTAGCGGGGGGCCGGTGGTACTTC.

The chain has TRBV12-3 or TRBV12-4 and TRBJ2-3, with a possible D match to TRBD2 (6 bases). V was shortened by 2 bases and J by 4 bases, with 7 bases between the two germline ends. CDR3 length equals 13 residues. The CDR3 loop reads CASSLWGADTQYF. The CDR3 DNA reads as TGTGCCAGCAGTTTATGGGGGGCAGATACGCAGTATTTT.

The rearrangement joins TRBV18 to TRBJ2-3, with D maybe TRBD2 (7 bases). This CDR3 comprises 11 residues. The ends were cut back, 8 bases at V and 9 bases at J, with 12 bases in the middle. Germline-derived CDR1 and CDR2 are KGHSH and LQKENI. In DNA, the CDR3 is TGTGCCAGCCGGGGGGCAGGGACGCAGTATTTT. Protein sequence: CASRGAGTQYF.

This chain uses TRBV28 with TRBJ2-1; D is undetermined. CDR3 length: 17 amino acids. The V end was cut by 3 bases, the J end by 0 bases, with 15 bases between. The germline gives CDR1 MDHEN, CDR2 SYDVKM. CDR3 DNA sequence: TGTGCCAGCAGTTTCCCTTTGCGGAACCCCTCCTACAATGAGCAGTTCTTC. It encodes CASSFPLRNPSYNEQFF.

This clone was recorded once. The rearrangement uses TRBV10-3 and TRBJ1-2; TRBD1 matches 12 bases. Germline CDR1 reads ENHRY; CDR2 reads SYGVKD. J lost 8 bases, V lost 11 bases, and 9 bases had no gene match. The CDR3 is 13 amino acids. The chain's CDR3 is CAGWGQGARGYTF. The DNA for the CDR3 is TGTGCCGGTTGGGGACAGGGGGCCCGGGGCTACACCTTC.

The J gene is TRBJ2-3, the V gene TRBV5-1, with TRBD2 matching 13 bases. In germline, CDR1 is SGHRS, CDR2 YFSETQ. After removal of 1 base from V and 1 base from J, the junction contained 3 bases not matched to a gene. CDR3 length: 17 amino acids. The CDR3 loop is CASSLFGLAGGTDTQYF. The CDR3 nucleotides read TGCGCCAGCAGCTTGTTTGGACTAGCGGGGGGCACAGATACGCAGTATTTT.

The V gene is TRBV7-2, the J gene TRBJ1-1; 7 nucleotides agree with TRBD1. The CDR3 sequence is 14 residues long. V lost 5 bases and J lost 3; bases outside the gene matches: 6. The germline CDR1 and CDR2 sequences are SGHTA and FQGNSA. The CDR3 region is CASSPRQGYTEAFF. CDR3 DNA sequence: TGTGCCAGCAGCCCCCGACAGGGCTACACTGAAGCTTTCTTT.

The V call is TRBV7-6, the J call TRBJ2-7; 9 bases fit TRBD1. CDR3 length: 16 residues. From germline, CDR1 is SGHVS and CDR2 FNYEAQ. After removal of 5 bases from V and 3 bases from J, the junction contained 11 bases not matched to a gene. The CDR3 protein is CASSPAGTGINYEQYF. CDR3 coding DNA: TGTGCCAGCAGCCCGGCGGGGACAGGGATAAACTACGAGCAGTACTTC.

This clone was picked up one time. The genes are TRBV28 and TRBJ2-7, with D maybe TRBD2 (5 bases). Germline V gene lookup returns CDR1 MDHEN and CDR2 SYDVKM. Trimming took off 2 bases at V and 4 bases at J, with 9 bases between the two ends. The CDR3 spans 13 residues. DNA for the CDR3: TGTGCCAGCAGTTTAAGGGAGATTTACGAGCAGTACTTC. It specifies CASSLREIYEQYF.

CDR3 protein: CASSYSRVGEQFF. CDR3 coding DNA: TGTGCCAGCAGTTACTCCAGGGTCGGGGAGCAGTTCTTC. The V call is TRBV6-5, the J call TRBJ2-1, with D maybe TRBD1 (5 bases). The CDR3 loop spans 13 amino acids. Trimming cost V 0 bases and J 10 bases, with 10 bases left between them. The V gene's germline CDR1 is MNHEY and CDR2 SVGAGI.

V is TRBV2 and J is TRBJ1-1, with D perhaps TRBD1 (5 bases). The V gene lost 9 bases and the J gene lost 4 bases, with 12 bases spanning the gap. This CDR3 region has 12 residues. The germline V gene has CDR1 SNHLY and CDR2 FYNNEI. The chain's CDR3 is CASLRGVTEAFF. The CDR3 region has the DNA TGTGCCAGTCTCCGGGGGGTCACTGAAGCTTTCTTT.

This clone showed up just once. The rearrangement uses TRBV7-3 and TRBJ2-3; D may be TRBD2 (5 bases). The CDR3 runs 15 residues. Trimming left V 4 bases short and J 5 bases short, with 16 bases between. Germline V gene data show CDR1 as SGHTA and CDR2 as FQGTGA. Here the CDR3 reads CASSSSGIFGDTQYF. Here the CDR3 DNA reads TGTGCCAGCAGCTCATCCGGGATTTTTGGAGATACGCAGTATTTT.

The gene calls are TRBV4-2 and TRBJ2-7, with 7 positions matching TRBD2. CDR3 length: 15 amino acids. CDR1 and CDR2 from the germline V gene are LGHNA and YNFKEQ. The V segment lost 3 bases and the J segment 0 bases; nucleotides outside the gene matches: 5. This CDR3 is CASSQGSGISYEQYF. The CDR3, as DNA: TGTGCCAGCAGCCAGGGGAGCGGGATCTCCTACGAGCAGTACTTC.

This chain connects TRBV10-3 to TRBJ1-1; 10 bases are a match to TRBD1. The CDR3 has 15 residues. Germline V gives CDR1 ENHRY, CDR2 SYGVKD. With 5 bases clipped from V and 5 bases from J, the junction kept 8 bases outside the gene matches. CDR3 protein: CAISPGTGAVTEAFF. The CDR3 DNA follows: TGTGCCATCAGTCCCGGGACAGGGGCGGTAACTGAAGCTTTCTTT.

V gene TRBV9 combines with J gene TRBJ2-5, with TRBD2 matching 8 bases. This CDR3 spans 15 amino acids. CDR1 and CDR2 (germline): SGDLS, YYNGEE. V lost 4 bases to trimming and J lost 4 bases; unmatched junction nucleotides: 9. The CDR3 DNA reads TGTGCCAGCAGCTCCTGGACTAGCCCTACAGAGACCCAGTACTTC. The encoded protein is CASSSWTSPTETQYF.

This sequence joins TRBV7-8 and TRBJ2-7; 10 bases are a match to TRBD2. The CDR3 runs to 13 residues. The V gene end was trimmed by 5 bases and the J gene end by 7 bases; junction bases not matched to a gene: 5. Per germline, CDR1 SGHVS and CDR2 FQNEAQ. The DNA of the CDR3 is TGTGCCAGCAGCGAGGGACTAGCGTGGGAGCAGTACTTC. It specifies CASSEGLAWEQYF.

The J gene is TRBJ2-5, the V gene TRBV2; D possibly corresponds to TRBD1 (6 bases). The CDR3 spans 14 residues. The V gene lost 3 bases and the J gene lost 7 bases, with 15 bases spanning the gap. Germline CDR1 reads SNHLY; CDR2 reads FYNNEI. The CDR3 loop is CASSDPTGSGTQYF. As DNA, the CDR3 is TGTGCCAGCAGTGACCCCACAGGGTCCGGGACCCAGTACTTC.

This clone was seen only once. The genes are TRBV7-9 and TRBJ1-1, with D possibly matching TRBD1 (5 bases). This CDR3 spans 15 amino acids. Germline V gives CDR1 SEHNR, CDR2 FQNEAQ (reference sequence). Trimming removed 0 bases from V and 7 bases from J, with 15 bases in between. CDR3: CASSLALRVGGEAFF. The CDR3, as DNA: TGTGCCAGCAGCTTAGCGCTCAGGGTGGGCGGTGAAGCTTTCTTT.